This TCR beta chain was sequenced during a study of prognosis after radiotherapy for stage I lung cancer. The wider study: Individuals with stage I non-small cell lung cancer joined the cohort between early 2018 and January 2019.

Unmatched junction bases numbered 6, after V lost 5 bases and J lost 4 bases. The CDR3 is 16 residues long. The germline gives CDR1 LNHDA, CDR2 SQIVND (reference sequence). Study-wide points: Determination of whether the expanded TCR clones were tumor-specific was not performed. Patients with and without metastases reportedly differed in TRBV and TRBJ gene usage frequencies.

This clonotype has ten or more counts. Its cognate antigen is unknown. Two-round multiplex PCR amplified TCR beta CDR3 from genomic DNA. The first PCR round targeted every TRBV and TRBJ gene with specific primers. A single record per CDR3 protein comes from TCRdb applying MiXCR to the multiplex PCR reads. This sample carries around 56,000 distinct CDR3 sequences, 26% of them seen once, and the ten largest clones take around 6.8%. The rearrangement uses TRBV19 and TRBJ2-1; the match to TRBD2 covers 12 bases. The clonotype originates from a donor at least 50 years old with non-small cell lung cancer. Sequencing was performed on PBMCs, taken before or after stereotactic body radiation therapy (not recorded which). The CDR3 reads CASSPASGGAYNEQFF. CDR3 nucleotides: TGTGCCAGTAGTCCGGCTAGCGGGGGGGCGTACAATGAGCAGTTCTTC.